This T cell receptor beta chain was recorded in a study of T-cell reconstitution after alpha-beta-depleted transplantation in children. Molecular barcoding with unique molecular identifiers was used for the TCRbeta library. Via MiXCR, TCRdb re-called the PCR reads, giving one row per CDR3 protein. Of 440,000 or so distinct CDR3 sequences listed, roughly 44% are singletons. This clonotype was picked up many times. The antigen remains undetermined. Overall study findings and caveats: Surviving recipient T cells and thymic progenitors accounted for the high day-60 TCRbeta diversity observed in some patients. Expanded graft clones numbering several hundred reportedly gave rise to alpha-beta T cells about two months after transplant. Among T cells one year after transplant, newly produced cells accounted for most counts and diversity.

Sequencing used PBMCs, obtained before TCRalphabeta/CD19-depleted stem cell transplant. This TCR derives from a girl aged 2 to 10 with aplastic anemia, due to receive a stem cell transplant.

The CDR3 nucleotides are TGTGCCAGCAGTTTATCGGGACAGAACAATCAGCCCCAGCATTTT. This encodes CASSLSGQNNQPQHF. The chain employs TRBV28 and TRBJ1-5; 7 bases agree with TRBD1. The CDR3 is 15 residues long. V shed 1 base and J 3 bases; nucleotides not matched to a gene: 3. The V gene's germline CDR1 is MDHEN and CDR2 SYDVKM.